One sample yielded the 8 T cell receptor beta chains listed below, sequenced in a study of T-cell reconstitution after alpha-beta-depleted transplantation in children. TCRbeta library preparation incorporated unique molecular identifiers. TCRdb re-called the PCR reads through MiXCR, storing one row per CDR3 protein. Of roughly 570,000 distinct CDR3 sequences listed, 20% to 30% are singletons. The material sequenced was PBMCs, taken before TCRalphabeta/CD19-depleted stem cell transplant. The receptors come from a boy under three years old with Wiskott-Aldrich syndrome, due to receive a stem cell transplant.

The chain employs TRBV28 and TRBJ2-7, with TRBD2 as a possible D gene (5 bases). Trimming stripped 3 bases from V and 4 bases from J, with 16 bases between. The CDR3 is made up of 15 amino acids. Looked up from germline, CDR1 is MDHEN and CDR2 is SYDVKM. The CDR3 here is CASSLGPRGVYEQYF. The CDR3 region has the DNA TGTGCCAGCAGTTTGGGTCCTCGGGGAGTTTACGAGCAGTACTTC.

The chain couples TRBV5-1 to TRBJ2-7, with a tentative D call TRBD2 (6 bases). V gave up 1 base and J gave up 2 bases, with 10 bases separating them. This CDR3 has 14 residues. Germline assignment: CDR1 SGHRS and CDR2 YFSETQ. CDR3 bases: TGCGCCAGCAGCTTGTGGGACTCCGCCTACGAGCAGTACTTC. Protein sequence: CASSLWDSAYEQYF.

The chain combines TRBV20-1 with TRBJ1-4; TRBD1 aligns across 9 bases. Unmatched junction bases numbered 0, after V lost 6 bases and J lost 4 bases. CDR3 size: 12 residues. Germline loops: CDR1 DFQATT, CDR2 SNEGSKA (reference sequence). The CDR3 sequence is CSAGQGNEKLFF. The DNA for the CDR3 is TGCAGTGCGGGACAGGGTAATGAAAAACTGTTTTTT.

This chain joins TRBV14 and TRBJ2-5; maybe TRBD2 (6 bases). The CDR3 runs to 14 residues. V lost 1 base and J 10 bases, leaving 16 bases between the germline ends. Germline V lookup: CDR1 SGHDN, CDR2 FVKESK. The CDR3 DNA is TGTGCCAGCAGCCAAGTCCGGGACCTGGGGGGCCAGTACTTC. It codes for CASSQVRDLGGQYF.

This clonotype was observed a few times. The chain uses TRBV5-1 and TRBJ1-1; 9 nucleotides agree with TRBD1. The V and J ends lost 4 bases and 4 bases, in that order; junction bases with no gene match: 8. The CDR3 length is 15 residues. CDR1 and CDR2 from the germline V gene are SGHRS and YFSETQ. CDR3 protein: CASSHSTGGATEAFF. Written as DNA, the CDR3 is TGCGCCAGCAGCCATTCGACAGGGGGAGCCACTGAAGCTTTCTTT.

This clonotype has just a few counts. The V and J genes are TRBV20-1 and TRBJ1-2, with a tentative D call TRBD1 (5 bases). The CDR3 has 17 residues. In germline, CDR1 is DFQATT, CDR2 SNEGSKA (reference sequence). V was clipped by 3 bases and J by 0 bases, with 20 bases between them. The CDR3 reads CSASRRPAGPPNYGYTF. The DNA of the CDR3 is TGCAGTGCTAGTCGCCGTCCTGCAGGGCCTCCTAACTATGGCTACACCTTC.

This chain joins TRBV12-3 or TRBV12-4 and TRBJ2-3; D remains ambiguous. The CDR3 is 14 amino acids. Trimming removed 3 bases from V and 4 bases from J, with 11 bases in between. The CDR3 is CASSFLGTADTQYF. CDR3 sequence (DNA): TGTGCCAGCAGTTTTCTGGGTACGGCAGATACGCAGTATTTT.

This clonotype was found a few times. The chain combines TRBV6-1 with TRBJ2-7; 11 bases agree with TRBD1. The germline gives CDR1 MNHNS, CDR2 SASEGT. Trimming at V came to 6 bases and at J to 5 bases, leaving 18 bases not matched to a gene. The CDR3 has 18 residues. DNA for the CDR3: TGTGCCAGCAGCCGAATTGACTGGGACAGGGGGTTGGGGGACGAGCAGTACTTC. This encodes CASSRIDWDRGLGDEQYF.